This T cell receptor (beta chain) was identified during a study of T cells in Graves' hyperthyroidism and ophthalmopathy. Authors of the study amplified TCR beta CDR3 regions from RNA transcripts. In the first-round RT-PCR of the TCR CDR3, the HTBI primer set was used. TCRdb passed the multiplex PCR reads through MiXCR, listing each CDR3 protein once. This sample has 330,000 or so distinct CDR3 sequences; roughly 18% occur once, and the top ten carry about 16%. This clonotype appeared many times. The V end lost 7 bases, the J end lost 4 bases, and 9 bases lay between the germline ends. The CDR3 has 13 residues. In germline, CDR1 is KGHDR, CDR2 SFDVKD.

The chain joins TRBV24-1 to TRBJ2-2, with no clear D. The source material was blood. The TCR sequence derives from a middle-aged woman with Graves' ophthalmopathy. The CDR3 loop is CATSLVGTGELFF. CDR3 DNA sequence: TGTGCCACCAGCCTAGTGGGCACCGGGGAGCTGTTTTTT.